In this sample, the clone carrying this T cell receptor beta chain turned up a few times. Antigen: not known. These data originate in a study of cytomegalovirus exposure and HLA in healthy donors. Study results and caveats: CMV serostatus alone was available as immune exposure information.

This PCR relied on a set of 60 Vbeta primers and 13 Jbeta primers. Data came from immunoSEQ multiplex PCR; TCRdb stores just in-frame clones and leaves some out. The table has 150,000 to 200,000 clones, about 75% seen once; the top ten hold around 1%. The sample consisted of PBMCs. This sequence originates from a woman aged 45-59 years in good health and CMV-seropositive.

DNA of the CDR3: TGCGCCAGCAGCCCGGCCGGGACAGACGAGCAGTACTTC. Its translation is CASSPAGTDEQYF. This sequence joins TRBV5-1 and TRBJ2-7, with TRBD1 matching over 7 bases. Looked up from germline, CDR1 is SGHRS and CDR2 is YFSETQ. CDR3 length: 13 residues. Unmatched junction bases numbered 6, after V lost 4 bases and J lost 5 bases.